A single sample gave rise to the 20 T cell receptor beta chains below, sequenced in a study of T cells in Graves' hyperthyroidism and ophthalmopathy. TCR beta CDR3 regions were amplified from RNA. Initially, a first-round RT-PCR of the TCR CDR3 employed the HTBI primer set. TCRdb reanalysed the multiplex PCR reads using MiXCR and keeps one entry per CDR3 protein. This table holds around 440,000 distinct CDR3 sequences, approximately 14% found once. The material sequenced was blood. Receptors were obtained from a woman aged 18-35 years with Graves' hyperthyroidism.

This clonotype appeared many times. The V call is TRBV5-1, the J call TRBJ2-7, with 9 bases that match TRBD2. Germline-derived CDR1 and CDR2 are SGHRS and YFSETQ. V lost 1 base and J lost 3; bases outside the gene matches: 5. CDR3 length: 15 residues. DNA of the CDR3: TGCGCCAGCAGCTTGAATAGCGGGAGCATCTACGAGCAGTACTTC. Translating it yields CASSLNSGSIYEQYF.

This clonotype occurred many times. The chain is built from TRBV5-1 and TRBJ2-1; weak D call: TRBD2 (6 bases). Germline V CDR1 and CDR2: SGHRS, YFSETQ. This CDR3 is 18 amino acids long. V lost 0 bases and J lost 1, with 17 bases in between. This chain's CDR3 is CASSLAPSGGMSYNEQFF. Here the CDR3 DNA reads TGCGCCAGCAGCTTGGCCCCCTCCGGAGGGATGTCCTACAATGAGCAGTTCTTC.

This clonotype was picked up many times. The chain recombines TRBV3-1 with TRBJ2-5; 7 bases agree with TRBD2. V trimming: 5 bases; J trimming: 0 bases; junction bases outside the gene matches: 9. The CDR3 sequence is 16 residues long. Germline CDR1 LGHDT, CDR2 YNNKEL (reference sequence). CDR3 amino acids: CASSSLAVGYQETQYF. CDR3 in DNA: TGTGCCAGCAGCTCGCTAGCGGTTGGGTACCAAGAGACCCAGTACTTC.

This clonotype was found a few times. This could be a read error, since a much larger clone is one nucleotide away. The chain has TRBV12-3 or TRBV12-4 and TRBJ2-1, with TRBD2 as a possible D gene (5 bases). V gave up 5 bases and J gave up 6 bases, with 14 bases separating them. The CDR3 length is 14 residues. DNA of the CDR3: TGTGCCAGCAGTCCCTGGACTGTCGGCAATGAGCAGTTCTTC. It is translated as CASSPWTVGNEQFF.

V and J are TRBV5-1 and TRBJ1-3, with D hard to call. This CDR3 is 15 amino acids long. V lost 5 bases and J 0 bases, leaving 12 bases between the germline ends. The germline V gene has CDR1 SGHRS and CDR2 YFSETQ. The CDR3 reads CASSTDLSSGNTIYF. The CDR3 DNA follows: TGCGCCAGCAGTACAGATTTGAGCTCTGGAAACACCATATATTTT.

This clonotype has ten or more counts. The chain joins TRBV7-9 to TRBJ2-2; 9 bases fit TRBD2. The CDR3 is 14 residues long. Looked up from germline, CDR1 is SEHNR and CDR2 is FQNEAQ (reference sequence). With V trimmed by 8 bases and J by 5 bases, 6 bases remained unmatched. CDR3 residues: CASGVAGATGELFF. Written as DNA, the CDR3 is TGTGCCAGCGGGGTAGCGGGAGCGACCGGGGAGCTGTTTTTT. Using reference TRBV7-9 and TRBJ2-2 for the parts outside the CDR3, the full variable domain is DTGVSQNPRHKITKRGQNVTFRCDPISEHNRLYWYRQTLGQGPEFLTYFQNEAQLEKSRLLSDRFSAERPKGSFSTLEIQRTEQGDSAMYLCASGVAGATGELFFGEGSRLTVL.

This clonotype showed up many times. The chain is built from TRBV5-1 and TRBJ2-1; D not resolved. Germline-derived CDR1 and CDR2 are SGHRS and YFSETQ. Trimming pared 0 bases from V and 0 bases from J, leaving 4 bases between. The CDR3 extends over 14 amino acids. CDR3 in amino acids: CASSLVASYNEQFF. The CDR3 DNA reads as TGCGCCAGCAGCTTGGTAGCCTCCTACAATGAGCAGTTCTTC.

This clonotype was seen at least ten times. The chain has TRBV20-1 and TRBJ2-7; TRBD1 aligns across 9 bases. The CDR3 consists of 14 residues. Germline CDR1 reads DFQATT; CDR2 reads SNEGSKA (reference sequence). V lost 3 bases and J lost 0; bases outside the gene matches: 3. The CDR3 nucleotides read TGCAGTGCTAGGAACAGGGGGCACTCCTACGAGCAGTACTTC. Amino acid sequence: CSARNRGHSYEQYF.

This clonotype has only a few counts. The chain combines TRBV9 with TRBJ2-5, with D unresolved. Trimming took off 3 bases at V and 3 bases at J, with 6 bases between the two ends. The V gene's germline CDR1 is SGDLS and CDR2 YYNGEE. The CDR3 is 12 amino acids. DNA of the CDR3: TGTGCCAGCAGCGGGATTGAAGAGACCCAGTACTTC. It encodes CASSGIEETQYF.

This clonotype was seen a few times. V and J are TRBV9 and TRBJ2-1; D might be TRBD2 (5 bases). V lost 0 bases and J 7 bases, leaving 11 bases between the germline ends. Germline V gene data show CDR1 as SGDLS and CDR2 as YYNGEE. The CDR3 contains 14 residues. This CDR3 reads CASSVGGPGNEQFF. CDR3 in DNA: TGTGCCAGCAGCGTAGGAGGGCCCGGGAATGAGCAGTTCTTC.

This clonotype was recorded a few times. The chain uses TRBV28 and TRBJ2-1; a weak D match, TRBD2 (5 bases). This CDR3 spans 15 amino acids. Looked up from germline, CDR1 is MDHEN and CDR2 is SYDVKM. With 4 bases removed from V and 7 bases from J, the gap between germline ends came to 17 bases. CDR3 DNA sequence: TGTGCCAGCAGTTCTAGCCGGCGAGGCGGGAATGAGCAGTTCTTC. Translating gives CASSSSRRGGNEQFF.

This clonotype was found many times. V and J are TRBV6-1 and TRBJ2-2, with 8 bases fitting TRBD1. V was pared by 6 bases and J by 3 bases, with 3 bases of the junction left unmatched. The germline gives CDR1 MNHNS, CDR2 SASEGT. This CDR3 has 14 amino acids. In DNA, the CDR3 is TGTGCCAGCAGGAAACAGGGGGACACCGGGGAGCTGTTTTTT. This encodes CASRKQGDTGELFF.

The chain carries TRBV19 and TRBJ1-5, with 10 bases identical to TRBD1. The V gene's germline CDR1 is LNHDA and CDR2 SQIVND (reference sequence). The V segment lost 1 base and the J segment 7 bases; nucleotides outside the gene matches: 10. The CDR3 runs to 17 residues. Here the CDR3 reads CASSIVAGQGNWQPQHF. DNA of the CDR3: TGTGCCAGTAGTATAGTAGCGGGACAGGGGAACTGGCAGCCCCAGCATTTT. Drawing the rest from reference TRBV19 and TRBJ1-5, the complete variable domain is DGGITQSPKYLFRKEGQNVTLSCEQNLNHDAMYWYRQDPGQGLRLIYYSQIVNDFQKGDIAEGYSVSREKKESFPLTVTSAQKNPTAFYLCASSIVAGQGNWQPQHFGDGTRLSIL.

This clonotype was counted at least ten times. V is TRBV27 and J is TRBJ1-6; no definite D call. V lost 0 bases and J 0 bases, leaving 9 bases between the germline ends. The CDR3 covers 17 residues. Germline V lookup: CDR1 MNHEY, CDR2 SMNVEV (reference sequence). DNA for the CDR3: TGTGCCAGCAGTTTATCGGGCCTAAGCTCCTATAATTCACCCCTCCACTTT. Amino acid sequence: CASSLSGLSSYNSPLHF.

Ten or more counts support this clonotype. V gene TRBV20-1 combines with J gene TRBJ2-3; TRBD1 agrees at 9 bases. The ends lost 2 bases at V and 6 bases at J; junction bases unmatched: 9. The V gene's germline CDR1 is DFQATT and CDR2 SNEGSKA (reference sequence). The CDR3 extends over 15 amino acids. CDR3 DNA: TGCAGTGCTAGACCTCGGGGACAGGGAGCCGATACGCAGTATTTT. It codes for CSARPRGQGADTQYF.

The gene calls are TRBV12-3 or TRBV12-4 and TRBJ1-2; 7 nucleotides align to TRBD1. Trimming at V came to 6 bases and at J to 5 bases, leaving 9 bases not matched to a gene. The CDR3 contains 14 residues. This chain's CDR3 is CASSPTAGGYGYTF. In DNA, the CDR3 is TGTGCCAGCAGCCCGACGGCAGGGGGGTATGGCTACACCTTC.

This clonotype was detected ten times or more. The chain recombines TRBV20-1 with TRBJ2-1; 7 bases agree with TRBD2. CDR1 and CDR2 from the germline V gene are DFQATT and SNEGSKA (reference sequence). CDR3 length: 17 amino acids. J was trimmed by 3 bases and V by 0 bases; bases with no gene match: 11. CDR3 bases: TGCAGTGCTAGAGATCGGGGCGGGGGAAGAGTCTACAATGAGCAGTTCTTC. This gives the protein CSARDRGGGRVYNEQFF.

V is TRBV5-4 and J is TRBJ2-2, with TRBD2 identical over 8 bases. This CDR3 contains 16 residues. CDR1 and CDR2 (germline): SGHNT, YYREEE (reference sequence). J gave up 2 bases and V 0 bases, and 3 bases lay outside the gene matches. The CDR3 DNA follows: TGTGCCAGCAGCTTGGGGGGACTAGTAAACACCGGGGAGCTGTTTTTT. It is translated as CASSLGGLVNTGELFF.

This chain joins TRBV20-1 and TRBJ2-2; maybe TRBD2 (5 bases). CDR1 DFQATT and CDR2 SNEGSKA come from the germline V gene (reference sequence). Trimming took off 1 base at V and 3 bases at J, with 9 bases between the two ends. The CDR3 covers 14 residues. This CDR3 is CSARGLRDTGELFF. The CDR3, as DNA: TGCAGTGCTAGAGGACTAAGAGACACCGGGGAGCTGTTTTTT.

The chain carries TRBV9 and TRBJ2-3, with 7 positions matching TRBD2. Germline V lookup: CDR1 SGDLS, CDR2 YYNGEE. Losses at the gene ends were 3 bases for V and 0 bases for J; bases not matched to a gene: 7. The CDR3 extends over 16 amino acids. The DNA for the CDR3 is TGTGCCAGCAGCGGCAGGGACTATAGAAGCACAGATACGCAGTATTTT. Encoded protein: CASSGRDYRSTDTQYF.